This entry concerns a single T cell receptor beta chain. What it recognizes is unknown. This entry belongs to a study of blood T cells in healthy people across ages. Looking at the study overall: Template switching recovered approximately one barcoded beta molecule for every two T cells. Study-wide results and caveats: Across the age range, TCR beta diversity per million T cells fell in a roughly linear way. Unsorted PBMC input precluded a conclusive naive versus antigen-experienced comparison.

A J-beta primer mix and a sample-barcoded 5' primer were used in a second PCR of roughly 6 to 12 cycles. Carrying 12 random nucleotides, a template-switch adaptor labeled each individual cDNA molecule. A single record per CDR3 protein comes from TCRdb applying MiXCR to the 5' RACE reads. The table has more than 1 million distinct CDR3 sequences, around 43% seen once. The CDR3 loop spans 17 amino acids. Germline V CDR1 and CDR2: SGHAT, FQNNGV. The rearrangement uses TRBV11-2 and TRBJ2-1, with 9 bases matching TRBD2. The DNA matches TRBJ2-7 better at its end, which makes the J call doubtful. The sequence was collected from a woman aged 60-75 years in good health. The sample consisted of blood. In nucleotides, the CDR3 is TGTGCCAGCAGTCCTTTTACAAGACTAGCGGCATACAATGAGCAGTACTTC. This encodes CASSPFTRLAAYNEQYF.